Below are 30 T cell receptor beta chains sequenced from a single sample in a study of blood T cell repertoires in COVID-19. Libraries were prepared by immunoSEQ multiplex PCR; TCRdb keeps only in-frame clonotypes and omits some of them. This sample has tens of thousands of clones, with 86% found just once. Sequenced material: peripheral blood. Receptors were obtained from a human donor in a cohort sampled during active COVID-19.

This chain uses TRBV5-1 with TRBJ1-4; TRBD1 matches 10 bases. V was pared by 2 bases and J by 6 bases, with 4 bases of the junction left unmatched. This CDR3 is 15 amino acids long. Germline V gene sequence: CDR1 SGHRS, CDR2 YFSETQ. The CDR3 coding sequence is TGCGCCAGCAGCTTAACCGGGACAGGGGATGAAAAACTGTTTTTT. Translation: CASSLTGTGDEKLFF.

The V call is TRBV18, the J call TRBJ2-5; 13 bases are a match to TRBD2. Germline CDR1 and CDR2: KGHSH and LQKENI. The CDR3 contains 16 residues. The junction had 4 bases not matched to a gene; V was cut back by 4 bases and J by 2 bases. CDR3: CASSQLGLAGQETQYF. The DNA for the CDR3 is TGTGCCAGCTCACAGTTGGGACTAGCGGGGCAAGAGACCCAGTACTTC.

The V call is TRBV7-9, the J call TRBJ1-5; TRBD1 matches 8 bases. From germline, CDR1 is SEHNR and CDR2 FQNEAQ (reference sequence). J gave up 0 bases and V 5 bases, and 12 bases lay outside the gene matches. The CDR3 loop spans 18 amino acids. CDR3 in DNA: TGTGCCAGCAGCCCCGGGACAGGCGACCATTATAGCAATCAGCCCCAGCATTTT. Amino acid sequence: CASSPGTGDHYSNQPQHF.

The V and J genes are TRBV11-1 and TRBJ1-2; D not certain. The CDR3 consists of 12 residues. Deletions cut 6 bases from V and 2 bases from J, with 7 bases between. The germline V gene encodes CDR1 SGHAT and CDR2 FQDESV (reference sequence). In nucleotides, the CDR3 is TGTGCCAGCAGTTCCCGGAACTATGGCTACACCTTC. Its translation: CASSSRNYGYTF.

In this sample, this clone turned up once. The genes are TRBV18 and TRBJ1-2; 9 positions match TRBD1. This CDR3 contains 16 residues. Germline CDR1 and CDR2: KGHSH and LQKENI. V was pared by 0 bases and J by 8 bases, with 10 bases of the junction left unmatched. CDR3 loop: CASSPPDTGGAKGYTF. CDR3 bases: TGTGCCAGCTCACCACCCGATACAGGGGGCGCGAAGGGCTACACCTTC.

The chain employs TRBV24-1 and TRBJ2-2; weak D call: TRBD2 (6 bases). Trimming cost V 9 bases and J 5 bases, with 18 bases left between them. Germline lookup yields CDR1 KGHDR and CDR2 SFDVKD. CDR3 size: 15 residues. DNA of the CDR3: TGTGCCACCTCTCAGAGTCTAGGGAGGACCGGGGAGCTGTTTTTT. It encodes CATSQSLGRTGELFF.

This clone appeared a single time. The chain combines TRBV5-8 with TRBJ2-5; 9 bases agree with TRBD2. J lost 0 bases, V lost 1 base, and 7 bases had no gene match. The germline V gene encodes CDR1 SGHTS and CDR2 YDEGEE. The CDR3 spans 17 residues. The CDR3 loop reads CASSLPRAGGYQETQYF. In DNA form, the CDR3 reads TGTGCCAGCAGCTTGCCGCGCGCGGGGGGGTACCAAGAGACCCAGTACTTC.

This clone was detected only a few times. The V call is TRBV7-2, the J call TRBJ1-1; possibly TRBD1 for D (6 bases). The V and J ends lost 3 bases and 0 bases respectively, with 8 bases between them. The CDR3 has 14 amino acids. Germline V gives CDR1 SGHTA, CDR2 FQGNSA. In DNA, the CDR3 is TGTGCCAGCAGCTTGGACAGCATGAACACTGAAGCTTTCTTT. The encoded protein is CASSLDSMNTEAFF. Full variable domain (remainder filled in from reference TRBV7-2 and TRBJ1-1): GAGVSQSPSNKVTEKGKDVELRCDPISGHTALYWYRQSLGQGLEFLIYFQGNSAPDKSGLPSDRFSAERTGGSVSTLTIQRTQQEDSAVYLCASSLDSMNTEAFFGQGTRLTVV.

This chain links TRBV7-3 with TRBJ2-1; a possible D gene is TRBD1 (6 bases). CDR1 and CDR2 from the germline V gene are SGHTA and FQGTGA. The CDR3 totals 16 residues. V dropped 1 base and J dropped 3 bases, with 13 bases sitting between them. The CDR3 sequence is CASSLRGLADYNEQFF. DNA for the CDR3: TGTGCCAGCAGCTTAAGGGGGCTAGCAGACTACAATGAGCAGTTCTTC.

The chain combines TRBV7-8 with TRBJ1-1; D might be TRBD1 (6 bases). The V end lost 1 base, the J end lost 10 bases, and 13 bases lay between the germline ends. The CDR3 sequence is 13 residues long. Germline V gene sequence: CDR1 SGHVS, CDR2 FQNEAQ. The CDR3 DNA follows: TGTGCCAGCAGCTTAGACAGGGCGTCAGGAGCTTTCTTT. The encoded protein is CASSLDRASGAFF. The entire variable domain, with the rest obtained from reference TRBV7-8 and TRBJ1-1, is as follows: GAGVSQSPRYKVAKRGQDVALRCDPISGHVSLFWYQQALGQGPEFLTYFQNEAQLDKSGLPSDRFFAERPEGSVSTLKIQRTQQEDSAVYLCASSLDRASGAFFGQGTRLTVV.

The chain is built from TRBV7-2 and TRBJ2-7; 8 bases align to TRBD2. Germline lookup yields CDR1 SGHTA and CDR2 FQGNSA. With V trimmed by 1 base and J by 2 bases, 7 bases remained unmatched. The CDR3 has 16 amino acids. The CDR3 region has the DNA TGTGCCAGCAGCTTAGTAGGAGCGGGGGTAGCCTACGAGCAGTACTTC. Translated: CASSLVGAGVAYEQYF.

This clone was found a few times. The gene calls are TRBV3-1 (or the pseudogene TRBV3-2) and TRBJ2-1; 11 bases line up with TRBD2. Trimming took 3 bases from V and 3 from J; bases not matched to a gene: 7. This CDR3 has 17 residues. Germline V gene sequence: CDR1 LGHDT, CDR2 YNNKEL (reference sequence). The CDR3 DNA reads TGTGCCAGCAGCCACTCCCGACTAGCGGGGAGCTACAATGAGCAGTTCTTC. This codes for CASSHSRLAGSYNEQFF.

This chain connects TRBV5-1 to TRBJ2-5, with TRBD2 identical over 11 bases. The CDR3 spans 17 residues. Germline loops: CDR1 SGHRS, CDR2 YFSETQ. V was pared by 3 bases and J by 4 bases, with 11 bases of the junction left unmatched. The CDR3 reads CASSSALSGGARETQYF. CDR3 sequence (DNA): TGCGCCAGCAGCTCGGCCCTTAGCGGGGGGGCCCGAGAGACCCAGTACTTC.

The chain recombines TRBV27 with TRBJ2-7; 7 bases line up with TRBD1. Germline CDR1 is MNHEY and CDR2 is SMNVEV (reference sequence). V was clipped by 0 bases and J by 0 bases; unmatched bases: 2. The CDR3 totals 15 residues. In DNA, the CDR3 is TGTGCCAGCAGTTTATCAGGGGGCGCCTCCTACGAGCAGTACTTC. Residues: CASSLSGGASYEQYF.

The chain combines TRBV7-2 with TRBJ2-1; no firm D call. The V and J ends lost 5 bases and 3 bases respectively, with 5 bases between them. Germline V gives CDR1 SGHTA, CDR2 FQGNSA. The CDR3 covers 12 residues. The CDR3, as DNA: TGTGCCAGCAGCCTGTTCTACAATGAGCAGTTCTTC. This encodes CASSLFYNEQFF.

The genes are TRBV6-1 and TRBJ2-3, with D tentatively TRBD2 (7 bases). Per germline, CDR1 MNHNS and CDR2 SASEGT. The CDR3 is 18 amino acids. V lost 4 bases, J lost 3 bases, and 23 bases lay in between. CDR3 region: CASSGLGGGRTVTDTQYF. As DNA, the CDR3 is TGTGCCAGCAGTGGCCTGGGCGGGGGCCGAACCGTAACAGATACGCAGTATTTT.

The table lists this clone with a count of one. The chain has TRBV7-2 and TRBJ1-2, with a weak D call TRBD1 (6 bases). Trimming pared 5 bases from V and 6 bases from J, leaving 13 bases between. CDR1 is SGHTA and CDR2 is FQGNSA in the germline V gene. CDR3 length equals 13 residues. The CDR3 DNA is TGTGCCAGCAGCCCACAGGGTTTCGATGGCTACACCTTC. Amino acids: CASSPQGFDGYTF.

The rearrangement uses TRBV2 and TRBJ2-7; D perhaps matches TRBD1 (6 bases). The CDR3 covers 14 residues. The V and J ends lost 5 bases and 5 bases respectively, with 16 bases between them. Germline loops: CDR1 SNHLY, CDR2 FYNNEI. The CDR3 protein is CASSYRADVNEQYF. The CDR3 DNA is TGTGCCAGCAGTTACAGGGCGGATGTAAACGAGCAGTACTTC.

This clone appeared a few times. This rearrangement joins TRBV15 to TRBJ2-1; TRBD2 matches 12 bases. CDR3 size: 16 residues. V shed 3 bases, J shed 5 bases, and the junction held 5 bases outside the gene matches. Germline V CDR1 and CDR2: LNHNV, YYDKDF (reference sequence). The CDR3 spells CATSSRLAGADNEQFF. DNA for the CDR3: TGTGCCACCAGCAGTAGACTAGCGGGGGCCGACAATGAGCAGTTCTTC.

The J gene is TRBJ1-2, the V gene TRBV5-4; 9 bases fit TRBD1. This CDR3 is 13 amino acids long. Germline CDR1 reads SGHNT; CDR2 reads YYREEE (reference sequence). The junction had 0 bases not matched to a gene; V was cut back by 4 bases and J by 2 bases. The CDR3 loop reads CASSTGGNYGYTF. DNA of the CDR3: TGTGCCAGCAGCACAGGGGGCAACTATGGCTACACCTTC.

The gene calls are TRBV4-3 and TRBJ1-5; no firm D call. Between the trimmed V and J ends, which lost 0 bases and 4 bases, there was a span of 10 bases. In germline, CDR1 is LGHNA, CDR2 YSLEER. The CDR3 contains 15 residues. The CDR3 sequence: CASSQDWALNQPQHF. In DNA form, the CDR3 reads TGCGCCAGCAGCCAAGATTGGGCCTTAAATCAGCCCCAGCATTTT.

This rearrangement joins TRBV5-1 to TRBJ1-1; TRBD1 matches 10 bases. Germline V lookup: CDR1 SGHRS, CDR2 YFSETQ. The CDR3 is 14 residues long. With V trimmed by 2 bases and J by 5 bases, 3 bases remained unmatched. The chain's CDR3 is CASSFRDRGTEAFF. CDR3 DNA: TGCGCCAGCAGCTTCCGGGACAGGGGAACTGAAGCTTTCTTT.

The chain employs TRBV19 and TRBJ1-1; D not resolved. This CDR3 has 12 residues. The germline V and J ends were trimmed by 3 bases and 7 bases, with 9 bases remaining between them. CDR1 LNHDA and CDR2 SQIVND come from the germline V gene (reference sequence). The CDR3 sequence is CASSIGVGEAFF. Written as DNA, the CDR3 is TGTGCCAGTAGTATCGGGGTCGGTGAAGCTTTCTTT.

The chain couples TRBV7-9 to TRBJ1-4; D unresolved. This CDR3 spans 13 amino acids. CDR1 and CDR2 (germline): SEHNR, FQNEAQ (reference sequence). Trimming shortened V by 4 bases and J by 4 bases, and 7 bases separated the two germline ends. The CDR3 DNA reads as TGTGCCAGCAGCTCTTCAGTTAATGAAAAACTGTTTTTT. It translates to CASSSSVNEKLFF. The full variable domain, completed using reference TRBV7-9 and TRBJ1-4, is DTGVSQNPRHKITKRGQNVTFRCDPISEHNRLYWYRQTLGQGPEFLTYFQNEAQLEKSRLLSDRFSAERPKGSFSTLEIQRTEQGDSAMYLCASSSSVNEKLFFGSGTQLSVL.

This chain joins TRBV7-6 and TRBJ1-3; the D is unclear. The CDR3 runs 16 residues. V lost 6 bases and J 4 bases, leaving 19 bases between the germline ends. In germline, CDR1 is SGHVS, CDR2 FNYEAQ. The CDR3 region is CASSSSLSFMGNTIYF. In DNA, the CDR3 is TGTGCCAGCAGTTCAAGCCTAAGTTTTATGGGAAACACCATATATTTT. The whole variable domain, remainder taken from reference TRBV7-6 and TRBJ1-3, is GAGVSQSPRYKVTKRGQDVALRCDPISGHVSLYWYRQALGQGPEFLTYFNYEAQQDKSGLPNDRFSAERPEGSISTLTIQRTEQRDSAMYRCASSSSLSFMGNTIYFGEGSWLTVV.

The J gene is TRBJ2-3, the V gene TRBV10-2; tentative D call: TRBD2 (6 bases). The ends were cut back, 4 bases at V and 6 bases at J, with 17 bases in the middle. Germline CDR1 and CDR2: WSHSY and SAAADI. This CDR3 has 15 residues. This CDR3 is CASSARRERSDTQYF. The CDR3 bases are TGCGCCAGCAGTGCGCGGCGGGAAAGATCCGATACGCAGTATTTT.

The CDR3 coding sequence is TGTGCCAGCAGCTTAGTCGGGGGGGCTACAGATACGCAGTATTTT. Translating gives CASSLVGGATDTQYF. The rearrangement uses TRBV7-8 and TRBJ2-3; 8 bases agree with TRBD2. The germline CDR1 and CDR2 sequences are SGHVS and FQNEAQ. The J segment lost 3 bases and the V segment lost 1 base, leaving 3 bases of the junction unmatched. The CDR3 has 15 residues.

The chain recombines TRBV5-1 with TRBJ1-1; 7 bases fit TRBD1. The CDR3 runs to 13 residues. The V and J ends lost 4 bases and 5 bases, in that order; junction bases with no gene match: 5. The V gene's germline CDR1 is SGHRS and CDR2 YFSETQ. The CDR3 region is CASSGQDGTEAFF. CDR3 coding DNA: TGCGCCAGCAGCGGACAGGACGGAACTGAAGCTTTCTTT.

V usage is TRBV15 and J usage is TRBJ1-2; 7 bases agree with TRBD1. The V and J ends lost 8 bases and 2 bases, in that order; junction bases with no gene match: 5. The CDR3 is 13 amino acids. The germline CDR1 and CDR2 sequences are LNHNV and YYDKDF (reference sequence). CDR3 coding DNA: TGTGCCACCGGGGACAGCCGAAACTATGGCTACACCTTC. Translated: CATGDSRNYGYTF.

The chain is built from TRBV15 and TRBJ2-1; 7 bases align to TRBD1. Germline loops: CDR1 LNHNV, CDR2 YYDKDF (reference sequence). There are 16 residues in the CDR3. V gave up 0 bases and J gave up 4 bases; unmatched junction bases: 6. The CDR3 nucleotides are TGTGCCACCAGCAGAGATAGGAGACAGGGATACAATGAGCAGTTCTTC. As protein: CATSRDRRQGYNEQFF.